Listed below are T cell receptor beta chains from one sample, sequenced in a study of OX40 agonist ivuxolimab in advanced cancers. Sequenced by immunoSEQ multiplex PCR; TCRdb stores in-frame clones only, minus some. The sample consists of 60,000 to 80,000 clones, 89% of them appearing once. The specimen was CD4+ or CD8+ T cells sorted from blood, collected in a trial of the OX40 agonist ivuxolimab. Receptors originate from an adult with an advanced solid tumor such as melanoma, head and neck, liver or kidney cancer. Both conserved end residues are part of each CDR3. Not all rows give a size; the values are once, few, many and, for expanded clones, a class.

CDR3: CASSERAGNTEAFF
V: TRBV7-9
J: TRBJ1-1
size: .

CDR3: CASSWLAPGRGTYEQYF
V: TRBV27
J: TRBJ2-7
size: .

CDR3: CASTGNEQFF
V: TRBV6-5
J: TRBJ2-1
size: .

CDR3: CASSPRPYNEQFF
V: TRBV27
J: TRBJ2-1
size: .

CDR3: CASSLWGNFNEKLFF
V: TRBV5-1
J: TRBJ1-4
size: few

CDR3: CASSLGGHVTEAFF
V: TRBV5-6
J: TRBJ1-1
size: medium-sized

CDR3: CASSLAMTGELFF
V: TRBV5-4
J: TRBJ2-2
size: .

CDR3: CASSDSPNGEKLFF
V: TRBV7-9
J: TRBJ1-4
size: .

CDR3: CASSLEAEGTDTQYF
V: TRBV5-1
J: TRBJ2-3
size: .

CDR3: CASGLVLGGTGELFF
V: TRBV12-5
J: TRBJ2-2
size: .

CDR3: CASSRDTYNQPQHF
V: TRBV7-9
J: TRBJ1-5
size: .

CDR3: CASSLRRTGGSPLHF
V: TRBV27
J: TRBJ1-6
size: .

CDR3: CASSLGQNYGYTF
V: TRBV2
J: TRBJ1-2
size: .

CDR3: CASGTGSGANVLTF
V: TRBV6-6
J: TRBJ2-6
size: .

CDR3: CASSVSLPGGSTDTQYF
V: TRBV9
J: TRBJ2-3
size: .

CDR3: CASSDPVGGQSTGELFF
V: TRBV6-1
J: TRBJ2-2
size: .

CDR3: CASRRASGNQETQYF
V: TRBV5-1
J: TRBJ2-5
size: .

CDR3: CASSIALWADSLNTEAFF
V: TRBV19
J: TRBJ1-1
size: .

CDR3: CASSLRGVYYNEQFF
V: TRBV5-4
J: TRBJ2-1
size: .

CDR3: CASTSGGYDNSPLHF
V: TRBV28
J: TRBJ1-6
size: medium-sized

CDR3: CASSPGGGGGSTEAFF
V: TRBV5-1
J: TRBJ1-1
size: .

CDR3: CASSDGLAAETQYF
V: TRBV2
J: TRBJ2-5
size: .

CDR3: CASSYTRHSYEQYF
V: TRBV6-5
J: TRBJ2-7
size: .

CDR3: CASSADLAEAFF
V: TRBV18
J: TRBJ1-1
size: .

CDR3: CAISLFGTGSSGANVLTF
V: TRBV10-3
J: TRBJ2-6
size: .

CDR3: CASSRRTGYEDTQYF
V: TRBV5-1
J: TRBJ2-3
size: .

CDR3: CSARGFYGYTF
V: TRBV20-1
J: TRBJ1-2
size: .

CDR3: CASSLKGYNSPLHF
V: TRBV5-8
J: TRBJ1-6
size: .

CDR3: CASSYSAISVYGYTF
V: TRBV6-5
J: TRBJ1-2
size: .